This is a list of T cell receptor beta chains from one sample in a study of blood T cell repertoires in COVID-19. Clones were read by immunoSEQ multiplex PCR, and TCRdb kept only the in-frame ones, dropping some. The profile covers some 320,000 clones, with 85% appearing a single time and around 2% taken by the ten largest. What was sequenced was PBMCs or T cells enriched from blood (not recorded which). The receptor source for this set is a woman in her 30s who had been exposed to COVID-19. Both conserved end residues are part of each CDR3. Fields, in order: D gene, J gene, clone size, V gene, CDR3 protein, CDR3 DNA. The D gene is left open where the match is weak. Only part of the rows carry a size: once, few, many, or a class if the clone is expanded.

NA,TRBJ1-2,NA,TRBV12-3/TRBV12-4,CASRHRAGDGYTF,TGTGCCAGCAGGCATCGGGCAGGGGATGGCTACACCTTC
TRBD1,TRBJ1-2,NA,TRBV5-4,CASSSTGRNYGYTF,TGTGCCAGCAGCTCGACAGGGCGTAACTATGGCTACACCTTC
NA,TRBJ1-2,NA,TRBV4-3,CASSQDSGAGQIFYGYTF,TGCGCCAGCAGCCAAGATTCTGGGGCAGGACAGATATTCTATGGCTACACCTTC
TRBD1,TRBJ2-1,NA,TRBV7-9,CASSFQGANNEQFF,TGTGCCAGCAGCTTTCAGGGGGCGAACAATGAGCAGTTCTTC
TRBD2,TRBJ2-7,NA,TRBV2,CASEDWASGRANSYEQYF,TGTGCCAGCGAGGATTGGGCTAGCGGGAGGGCGAACTCCTACGAGCAGTACTTC
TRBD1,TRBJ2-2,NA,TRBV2,CASRRRDRGFVGELFF,TGTGCCAGCAGGCGCCGGGACAGGGGGTTCGTCGGGGAGCTGTTTTTT
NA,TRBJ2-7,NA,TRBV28,CASSFTNQLGEQYF,TGTGCCAGCAGTTTTACCAACCAACTCGGCGAGCAGTACTTC
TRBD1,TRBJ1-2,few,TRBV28,CASSGAGQSYGYTF,TGTGCCAGCAGTGGGGCGGGACAGTCCTATGGCTACACCTTC
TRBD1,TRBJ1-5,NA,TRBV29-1,CSVSGTGGQPQHF,TGCAGCGTTTCCGGGACAGGGGGTCAGCCCCAGCATTTT
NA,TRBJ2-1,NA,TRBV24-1,CATSDAPWDNYNEQFF,TGTGCCACCAGTGATGCTCCTTGGGACAATTACAATGAGCAGTTCTTC
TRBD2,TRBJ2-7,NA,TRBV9,CASSPSGGASYEQYF,TGTGCCAGCAGCCCCAGCGGGGGGGCCTCCTACGAGCAGTACTTC
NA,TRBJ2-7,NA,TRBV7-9,CASSSARTASYEQYF,TGTGCCAGCAGCAGCGCCCGGACAGCCTCCTACGAGCAGTACTTC
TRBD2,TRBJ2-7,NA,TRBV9,CASSRTSGTSAKQYF,TGTGCCAGCAGCAGGACTAGCGGGACCTCCGCGAAGCAGTACTTC
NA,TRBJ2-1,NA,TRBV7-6,CASSGWAAGSYNEQFF,TGTGCCAGCAGCGGCTGGGCAGCCGGCTCCTACAATGAGCAGTTCTTC
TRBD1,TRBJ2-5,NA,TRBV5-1,CASSFRMGQGSETQYF,TGCGCCAGCAGCTTTAGGATGGGACAGGGGTCAGAGACCCAGTACTTC
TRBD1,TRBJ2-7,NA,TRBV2,CASRTGGRSYEQYF,TGTGCCAGCAGGACAGGGGGTAGATCCTACGAGCAGTACTTC
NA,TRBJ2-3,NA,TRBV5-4,CASSLQEDTQYF,TGTGCCAGCAGCTTGCAAGAGGATACGCAGTATTTT
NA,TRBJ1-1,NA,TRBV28,CASSFVGRPEAFF,TGTGCCAGCAGTTTCGTGGGGAGGCCTGAAGCTTTCTTT
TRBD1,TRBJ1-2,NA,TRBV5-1,CASSIGQGAYGYTF,TGCGCCAGCAGCATCGGACAGGGGGCCTATGGCTACACCTTC
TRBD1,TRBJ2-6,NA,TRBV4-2,CASSPLTGESGANVLTF,TGTGCCAGCAGCCCTTTGACAGGGGAGTCTGGGGCCAACGTCCTGACTTTC
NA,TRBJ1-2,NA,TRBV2,CASSKTVAGVGGYTF,TGTGCCAGCAGTAAAACAGTGGCAGGGGTAGGGGGCTACACCTTC
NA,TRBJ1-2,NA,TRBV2,CASSEFGTTGYTF,TGTGCCAGCAGTGAATTCGGGACAACCGGCTACACCTTC
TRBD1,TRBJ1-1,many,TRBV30,CAWKGDGDRGTNTEAFF,TGTGCCTGGAAGGGAGATGGGGACAGAGGAACGAACACTGAAGCTTTCTTT
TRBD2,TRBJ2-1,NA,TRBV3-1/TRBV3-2,CASSQPPTSGGNSGEQFF,TGTGCCAGCAGCCAACCCCCGACTAGCGGGGGGAACTCGGGTGAGCAGTTCTTC
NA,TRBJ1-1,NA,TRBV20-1,CSAVDGTEAFF,TGCAGTGCTGTCGACGGGACTGAAGCTTTCTTT
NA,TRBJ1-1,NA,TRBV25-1,CASSRAGDLAEAFF,TGTGCCAGCAGCCGAGCCGGGGATCTCGCTGAAGCTTTCTTT
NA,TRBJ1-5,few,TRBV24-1,CATSDQVAQHF,TGTGCCACCAGTGACCAGGTGGCCCAGCATTTT
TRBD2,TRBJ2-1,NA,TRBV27,CASVGTSGRATQRNEQFF,TGTGCCAGCGTCGGGACTAGCGGGAGGGCCACCCAAAGGAATGAGCAGTTCTTC
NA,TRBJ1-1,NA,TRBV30,CAWSRSPNTEAFF,TGTGCCTGGAGTAGAAGCCCGAACACTGAAGCTTTCTTT
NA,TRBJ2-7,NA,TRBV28,CASSYLRGYEQYF,TGTGCCAGCAGCTATCTCCGGGGTTACGAGCAGTACTTC
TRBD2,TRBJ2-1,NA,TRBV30,CASLPLAGWEQFF,TGTGCCTCGCTGCCATTAGCGGGATGGGAGCAGTTCTTC
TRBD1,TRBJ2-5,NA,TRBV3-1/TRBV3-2,CASSRGTGAGETQYF,TGTGCCAGCAGCCGCGGTACAGGGGCCGGAGAGACCCAGTACTTC
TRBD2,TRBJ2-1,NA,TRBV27,CASSLGLAVNNEQFF,TGTGCCAGCAGTTTAGGGCTAGCGGTCAACAATGAGCAGTTCTTC
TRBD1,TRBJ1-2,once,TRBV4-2,CASSQWYPPGQGIHGYTF,TGTGCCAGCAGCCAATGGTATCCGCCCGGACAGGGGATCCATGGCTACACCTTC
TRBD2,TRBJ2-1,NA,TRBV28,CASSWVSGDQFF,TGTGCCAGCAGTTGGGTTAGCGGGGACCAGTTCTTC
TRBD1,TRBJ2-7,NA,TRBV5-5,CASSPEGTGFEQYF,TGTGCCAGCAGCCCCGAAGGGACAGGGTTCGAGCAGTACTTC
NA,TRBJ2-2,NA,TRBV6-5,CASRPAGNTGELFF,TGTGCCAGCAGGCCAGCGGGGAACACCGGGGAGCTGTTTTTT
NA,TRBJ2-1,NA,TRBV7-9,CASSRTAQRVYNEQFF,TGTGCCAGCAGCCGGACTGCGCAAAGGGTCTACAATGAGCAGTTCTTC
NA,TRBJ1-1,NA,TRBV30,CAWSVLGLTEAFF,TGTGCCTGGAGTGTACTGGGGCTCACTGAAGCTTTCTTT
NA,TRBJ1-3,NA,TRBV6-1,CASSEFPGNTIYF,TGTGCCAGCAGTGAATTTCCAGGAAACACCATATATTTT
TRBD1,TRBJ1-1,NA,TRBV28,CASTTAGQGNTEAFF,TGTGCCAGCACAACTGCCGGACAGGGCAACACTGAAGCTTTCTTT
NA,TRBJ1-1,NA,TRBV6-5,CASSPSSGGEAFF,TGTGCCAGCAGCCCGTCCTCTGGGGGGGAAGCTTTCTTT
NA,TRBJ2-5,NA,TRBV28,CASRDRGGSGETQYF,TGTGCCAGCAGGGACCGAGGGGGAAGTGGGGAGACCCAGTACTTC
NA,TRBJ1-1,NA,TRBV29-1,CSVGWGSGTEAFF,TGCAGCGTTGGATGGGGAAGCGGCACTGAAGCTTTCTTT
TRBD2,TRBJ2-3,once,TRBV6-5,CASSYYSGGTDTQYF,TGTGCCAGCAGTTATTATAGCGGGGGTACAGATACGCAGTATTTT
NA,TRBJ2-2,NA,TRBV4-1,CASSQDREIGELFF,TGCGCCAGCAGCCAAGACAGGGAAATCGGGGAGCTGTTTTTT
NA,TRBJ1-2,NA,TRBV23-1,CASPWGGAEGYTF,TGCGCCAGCCCCTGGGGGGGGGCTGAAGGCTACACCTTC
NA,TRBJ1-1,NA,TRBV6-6,CASSTDSEAFF,TGTGCCAGCAGTACGGACAGTGAAGCTTTCTTT
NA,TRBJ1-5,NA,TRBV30,CAWAKTGSQPQHF,TGTGCCTGGGCCAAAACAGGGTCCCAGCCCCAGCATTTT
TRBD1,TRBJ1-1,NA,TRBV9,CASSTPIQGGNTEAFF,TGTGCCAGCAGCACCCCCATTCAGGGGGGCAACACTGAAGCTTTCTTT
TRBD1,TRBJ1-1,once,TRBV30,CAWRPQGVDTEAFF,TGTGCCTGGAGACCACAGGGGGTGGACACTGAAGCTTTCTTT
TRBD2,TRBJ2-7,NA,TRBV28,CASSLGGSGNNEQYF,TGTGCCAGCAGTCTCGGCGGTAGCGGGAACAACGAGCAGTACTTC